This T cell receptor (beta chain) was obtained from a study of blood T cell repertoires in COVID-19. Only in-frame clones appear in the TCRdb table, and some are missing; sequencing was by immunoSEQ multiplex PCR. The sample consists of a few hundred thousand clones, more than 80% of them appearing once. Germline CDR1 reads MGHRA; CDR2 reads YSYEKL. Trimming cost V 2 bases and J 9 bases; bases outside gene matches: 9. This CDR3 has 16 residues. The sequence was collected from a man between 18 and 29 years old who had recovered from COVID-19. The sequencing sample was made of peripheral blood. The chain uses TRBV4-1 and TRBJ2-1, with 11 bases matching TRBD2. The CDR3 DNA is TGCGCCAGCAGCCAACCCGACCTAGCGGGGGGAGTTGAGCAGTTCTTC. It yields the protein CASSQPDLAGGVEQFF.